Described below is a single T cell receptor (beta chain) sequence and its context. The V gene lost 0 bases and the J gene lost 7 bases, with 14 bases spanning the gap. The germline V gene has CDR1 SGHNT and CDR2 YYREEE (reference sequence). CDR3 length equals 15 residues. These data belong to a study of a mutant IDH1 vaccine in newly diagnosed glioma. About the study: Patients previously underwent radiotherapy, temozolomide, or both, and most underwent both.

Time point reported: baseline, week 1 (first vaccination visit). Noted treatment: pre-vaccination baseline after standard-of-care therapy. Donors' newly diagnosed IDH1-mutant WHO grade 3 or 4 astrocytomas lacked nuclear ATRX. Sequenced by immunoSEQ multiplex PCR; TCRdb stores in-frame clones only, minus some. The data contain roughly 70,000 clones, over 70% of them seen just once; the ten biggest clones take up approximately 4.2%. The chain links TRBV5-4 to TRBJ2-1; D is uncertain. The source material was peripheral blood mononuclear cells (PBMCs), sampled from a glioma patient treated with radiotherapy, temozolomide or both. The clonotype originates from a woman between 18 and 29 years old with glioma. Some clones in this sample may be carry-over from other donors' samples. Here the CDR3 reads CASSLAQAIRNEQFF. CDR3 DNA sequence: TGTGCCAGCAGCTTGGCCCAGGCGATAAGGAATGAGCAGTTCTTC.